This T cell receptor (beta chain) was recovered during a study of blood T cell repertoires in COVID-19. Study as a whole: Researchers got acute and convalescent COVID-19 samples from the United States, Italy and Spain. PBMCs, B-cell-depleted T cells, or T cells provided the cDNA or gDNA that made up the material.

Study processing details: Reference gene primers were amplified, and this amplification served to estimate nucleated cell counts. TCRdb keeps only in-frame clones here, not all; method: immunoSEQ multiplex PCR. That table gives V, J and clone size, and the DNA gave D and trimming. The table lists approximately 500,000 clones, approximately 85% of them singletons. V trimming: 1 base; J trimming: 5 bases; junction bases outside the gene matches: 7. From germline, CDR1 is KGHSH and CDR2 LQKENI. The CDR3 is 15 amino acids. Source material: peripheral blood. The sequence derives from a human donor in a cohort sampled during active COVID-19. The chain is built from TRBV18 and TRBJ1-1; 7 positions match TRBD1. CDR3 DNA sequence: TGTGCCAGCTCACCACAGGGGGCTCTGAGGACTGAAGCTTTCTTT. It codes for CASSPQGALRTEAFF.